This record looks at one T cell receptor (beta chain) sequence and its context. No cognate antigen has been identified for it. Qualities for individual bases were not recorded, and no much larger clone is one base off. This sample is drawn from a study of shared clonotypes between healthy human individuals (TCRdb year 2020). The study in broad terms: The cohort included a few men and a couple of women between 18 and 49 years of age. For each donor, CD4 naive and CD4 memory were each run on three plates, CD8 naive on two plates, and CD8 memory on one plate. Blood TCR repertoires of about 5 healthy adults were deeply sequenced to estimate repertoire size and the extent of clonotype sharing between individuals. Between about 0.94 and 10 billion PBMCs per donor were obtained by leukapheresis. To increase sequencing depth and limit assay-specific biases, TCR repertoire library preparation and sequencing were carried out by different laboratories using diverse techniques. What the authors observed across the whole study: Sampling was limited to blood, and TCR repertoires in tissue likely differ from TCR repertoires in blood. Based on pairwise subsampling, the degree of clonotype sharing among donors was expected to be affected by sequencing depth. Because the study included a small number of donors, the genetic and exposure-history diversity represented was limited. About 5% of naive CD4, 3.5% of naive CD8, 2% to 2.5% of memory CD4, and about 0.4% of memory CD8 clonotypes were shared across several donors. Larger estimated clonotype richness was generally found for naive subsets than for memory subsets. Even with the large sequencing depth, rarefaction of the sorted-subset datasets indicated that sequencing was incomplete. Compared with non-shared clonotypes, clonotypes shared by all four sorted-subset donors had higher generation probabilities.

TCR CDR3 regions were amplified from genomic DNA by multiplex PCR using the deep immunoSEQ assay. Extracted genomic DNA from each cell subset was spread evenly across all wells of several immunoSEQ 96-well plates, with each plate serving as a replicate. For sorted subsets, each replicate PCR was loaded with 200 ng genomic DNA, equivalent to 25,000 to 35,000 T cell genomes. The purified libraries were quantified using a Qubit 3.0 fluorometer, sized with a Bioanalyzer 2100, and then quantified again using the KAPA Library Quantification kit. A separate single-read 150-cycle Illumina NextSeq 550 flow cell was used to sequence each immunoSEQ 96-well plate. The authors' analysis ran thus. Because only junctional sequences without quality scores were contained in the immunoSEQ output, filtering matching that applied to full-length reads could not be performed. To assign V/J genes and CDR3, sequences were annotated against IMGT germline references using PyIR, a Python wrapper for IgBLAST v1.9. Reads were removed for weak V/J assignments (E-value above 1e-6), missing CDR3, stop codons, out-of-frame junctions, or ambiguous translated residues. A V3J clonotype was defined by an identical inferred V gene, J gene, and CDR3 amino acid sequence. Percentage overlap between repertoires was calculated by dividing the number of shared unique clonotypes by the size of the smaller repertoire. RTK rarefaction, the Chao1 estimator, and Recon v2.1 estimates of unobserved clonotypes were used to assess repertoire richness. OLGA was used to compute generation probabilities for all TCRbeta clonotypes that the gDNA method yielded from a few donors. TCRdb retrieved this table from immuneACCESS and kept in-frame rearrangements only. Not all clones are present; in checked studies, unresolved V genes account for under half, and no reason is known for the remainder. V, J and clone size are those of that table, while D and trimming were read from the DNA. The sample data list roughly 760,000 clones, and under 80% of these were observed just once. The top ten clones comprise 1.5% to 2% of the sample.

Donors were healthy HIV-negative adults with no recently reported acute infections or vaccinations. Every donor was a Caucasian adult residing in Nashville, Tennessee, USA. CD4+ T cells were enriched by magnetic negative selection; naive cells were then positively selected on CD45RA, and the negative fraction formed the memory subset. Blood was collected by leukapheresis, and PBMCs were isolated by Ficoll-Histopaque density gradient centrifugation and then cryopreserved in liquid nitrogen vapor phase. Purity and quantity of every magnetically sorted T cell population were checked by analytical flow cytometry. Genomic DNA was isolated from every sorted fraction and measured by UV absorbance on a Nanodrop 2000c. The CDR3 runs 14 amino acids, cysteine and phenylalanine included. The only DNA kept is the CDR3, 42 bases in frame from the first base. For CDR1 and CDR2, the germline V gene lists SNHLY and FYNNEI. V is pared back by 4 bases and J by 5 bases, with 15 bases lying between the germline termini.

Sequenced sample: memory CD4+ T cells sorted from blood. The sample's cell subset or site label, decoded: CD45RA-negative fraction. Here the chain combines TRBV2 and TRBJ2-7; TRBD2 is perhaps the D gene, given 6 matching bases. This clonotype was obtained from a woman in her twenties or thirties in good health. The nucleotide sequence reads TGTGCCAGCAGTGTGGGTGCTAGCGTCGACGAGCAGTACTTC. It translates to CASSVGASVDEQYF.